These 10 T cell receptor beta chains share one sample of origin, sequenced in a study of blood T cell repertoires in COVID-19 (dated by TCRdb to 2019 to 2021). Library preparation was by the immunoSEQ multiplex PCR assay. This immuneACCESS table, as held by TCRdb, lists in-frame sequences with V and J called but not all clones. Of the missing ones, under half trace to an unresolved V gene in checked studies; the others have no known cause. The sample table shows 200,000 to 300,000 clones, and around 89% are seen once. The ten largest clonotypes hold over 4% of the sample. The sample was PBMCs or T cells enriched from blood (not recorded which). The receptor set was obtained from a woman aged 25 to 39 who had recovered from COVID-19.

The V gene is TRBV11-2, the J gene TRBJ2-2, with unresolved D. Between the trimmed V and J ends, which lost 5 bases and 6 bases, there was a span of 10 bases. Germline values: CDR1 SGHAT, CDR2 FQNNGV. The CDR3 contains 13 residues. This CDR3 is CASSLSRSGELFF. DNA for the CDR3: TGTGCCAGCAGCCTTTCGAGATCCGGGGAGCTGTTTTTT. The full variable domain, with the rest looked up from reference TRBV11-2 and TRBJ2-2, is EAGVAQSPRYKIIEKRQSVAFWCNPISGHATLYWYQQILGQGPKLLIQFQNNGVVDDSQLPKDRFSAERLKGVDSTLKIQPAKLEDSAVYLCASSLSRSGELFFGEGSRLTVL.

This rearrangement joins TRBV11-1 to TRBJ1-1; possibly TRBD1 for D (6 bases). The CDR3 sequence is 16 residues long. Germline-derived CDR1 and CDR2 are SGHAT and FQDESV (reference sequence). The germline V and J ends were trimmed by 7 bases and 2 bases, with 20 bases remaining between them. Written as DNA, the CDR3 is TGTGCCAGCAACGATGTCGGTTGGGGGCTCAACACTGAAGCTTTCTTT. Amino acid sequence: CASNDVGWGLNTEAFF.

V usage is TRBV10-3 and J usage is TRBJ1-1; 11 nucleotides agree with TRBD1. The CDR3 has 19 residues. The V gene's germline CDR1 is ENHRY and CDR2 SYGVKD. J lost 4 bases, V lost 2 bases, and 15 bases had no gene match. The CDR3 sequence is CAISEPNAGTGGLSTEAFF. DNA of the CDR3: TGTGCCATCAGTGAGCCAAACGCCGGGACAGGGGGTTTGAGCACTGAAGCTTTCTTT.

This clone has just one count. This rearrangement joins TRBV13 to TRBJ1-5; tentatively, D is TRBD1 (6 bases). V lost 0 bases, J lost 2 bases, and 8 bases lay in between. The CDR3 is 15 residues long. From germline, CDR1 is PRHDT and CDR2 FYEKMQ (reference sequence). This CDR3 reads CASSLGAGGNQPQHF. CDR3 DNA sequence: TGTGCCAGCAGCTTAGGGGCAGGGGGCAATCAGCCCCAGCATTTT.

This sequence joins TRBV2 and TRBJ2-1, with a possible D match to TRBD2 (6 bases). This CDR3 contains 14 residues. V was trimmed by 1 base and J by 10 bases, leaving 14 bases between them. Germline V gene data show CDR1 as SNHLY and CDR2 as FYNNEI. This CDR3 reads CASSEGRTITEQFF. The CDR3 DNA follows: TGTGCCAGCAGTGAAGGGAGGACTATTACAGAGCAGTTCTTC.

This chain joins TRBV11-2 and TRBJ1-6; D is perhaps TRBD1 (6 bases). CDR1 SGHAT and CDR2 FQNNGV come from the germline V gene. V lost 5 bases and J 10 bases, leaving 18 bases between the germline ends. The CDR3 runs 15 residues. DNA of the CDR3: TGTGCCAGCAGCCCCATCGTGGGGGCTCGATCACCCCTCCACTTT. Translating it yields CASSPIVGARSPLHF. Combining the CDR3 with reference TRBV11-2 and TRBJ1-6 gives the whole variable domain EAGVAQSPRYKIIEKRQSVAFWCNPISGHATLYWYQQILGQGPKLLIQFQNNGVVDDSQLPKDRFSAERLKGVDSTLKIQPAKLEDSAVYLCASSPIVGARSPLHFGNGTRLTVT.

V gene TRBV27 combines with J gene TRBJ1-2; 9 nucleotides agree with TRBD1. V shed 4 bases, J shed 4 bases, and the junction held 1 base outside the gene matches. Germline CDR1 MNHEY, CDR2 SMNVEV (reference sequence). The length of the CDR3 is 13 residues. CDR3 region: CASSSTGGYGYTF. The CDR3 DNA sequence: TGTGCCAGCAGTTCGACAGGGGGCTATGGCTACACCTTC.

The V gene is TRBV27, the J gene TRBJ1-5, with D tentatively TRBD1 (6 bases). Trimming removed 6 bases from V and 2 bases from J, with 11 bases in between. Per the germline V gene, CDR1 is MNHEY and CDR2 is SMNVEV (reference sequence). The CDR3 contains 14 residues. CDR3 in amino acids: CASRAGTRNQPQHF. CDR3 nucleotide sequence: TGTGCCAGCAGGGCCGGGACACGCAATCAGCCCCAGCATTTT.

The chain combines TRBV28 with TRBJ1-5; 10 nucleotides line up with TRBD1. This CDR3 contains 15 residues. The trim removed 5 bases at V and 3 bases at J, leaving 4 bases unmatched. Germline-derived CDR1 and CDR2 are MDHEN and SYDVKM. The CDR3 spells CASSRQGAINQPQHF. The CDR3 bases are TGTGCCAGCAGTCGACAGGGGGCCATCAATCAGCCCCAGCATTTT.

This clone was picked up one time. V and J are TRBV4-3 and TRBJ1-6, with a possible D match to TRBD1 (5 bases). This CDR3 region has 15 residues. The V end was cut by 1 base, the J end by 7 bases, with 11 bases between. Per germline, CDR1 LGHNA and CDR2 YSLEER. The CDR3 DNA reads as TGCGCCAGCAGCCAAGCCCGGACACAGAATTCACCCCTCCACTTT. Protein product: CASSQARTQNSPLHF.